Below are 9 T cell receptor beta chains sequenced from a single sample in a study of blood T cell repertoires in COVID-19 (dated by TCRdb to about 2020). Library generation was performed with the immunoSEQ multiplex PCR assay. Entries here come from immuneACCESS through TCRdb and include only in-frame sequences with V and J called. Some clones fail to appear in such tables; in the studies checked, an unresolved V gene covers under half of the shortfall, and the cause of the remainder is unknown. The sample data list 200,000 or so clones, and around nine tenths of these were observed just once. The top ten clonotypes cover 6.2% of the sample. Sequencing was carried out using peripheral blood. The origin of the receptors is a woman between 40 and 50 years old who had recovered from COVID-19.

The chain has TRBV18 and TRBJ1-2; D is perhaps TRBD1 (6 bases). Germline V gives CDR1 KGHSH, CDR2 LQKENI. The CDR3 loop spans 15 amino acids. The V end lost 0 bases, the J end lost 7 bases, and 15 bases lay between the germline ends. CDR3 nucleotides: TGTGCCAGCTCACCACCGGGGGGGCTGCGAGGTGGCTACACCTTC. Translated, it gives CASSPPGGLRGGYTF. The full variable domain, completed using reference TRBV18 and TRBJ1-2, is NAGVMQNPRHLVRRRGQEARLRCSPMKGHSHVYWYRQLPEEGLKFMVYLQKENIIDESGMPKERFSAEFPKEGPSILRIQQVVRGDSAAYFCASSPPGGLRGGYTFGSGTRLTVV.

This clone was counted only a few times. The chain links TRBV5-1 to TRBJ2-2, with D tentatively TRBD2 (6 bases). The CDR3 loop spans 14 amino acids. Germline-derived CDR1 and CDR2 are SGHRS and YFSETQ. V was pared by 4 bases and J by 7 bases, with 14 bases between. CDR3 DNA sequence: TGCGCCAGCAGCCGGGACTTCGCAGACGGGGAGCTGTTTTTT. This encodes CASSRDFADGELFF.

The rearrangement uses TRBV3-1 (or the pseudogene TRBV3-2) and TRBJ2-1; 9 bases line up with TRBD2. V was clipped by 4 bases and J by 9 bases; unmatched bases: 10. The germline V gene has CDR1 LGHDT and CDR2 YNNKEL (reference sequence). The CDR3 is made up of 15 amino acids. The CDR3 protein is CASSPEVAGESEQFF. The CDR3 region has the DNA TGTGCCAGCAGCCCCGAGGTAGCGGGAGAATCTGAGCAGTTCTTC.

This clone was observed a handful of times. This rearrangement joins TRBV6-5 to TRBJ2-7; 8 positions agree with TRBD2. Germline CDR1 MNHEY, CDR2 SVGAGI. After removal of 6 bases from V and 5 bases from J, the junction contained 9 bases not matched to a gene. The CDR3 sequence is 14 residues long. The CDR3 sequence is CASRSQRESDEQYF. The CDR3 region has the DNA TGTGCCAGCAGGTCCCAGCGGGAGTCGGACGAGCAGTACTTC.

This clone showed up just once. The CDR3 DNA follows: TGTGCCAGCAGCTTAACTGGGGGCGACTATGGCTACACCTTC. Its protein is CASSLTGGDYGYTF. The chain is built from TRBV11-2 and TRBJ1-2; possible D gene TRBD1, 6 bases. The ends were cut back, 2 bases at V and 3 bases at J, with 10 bases in the middle. This CDR3 is built from 14 residues. CDR1 SGHAT and CDR2 FQNNGV come from the germline V gene.

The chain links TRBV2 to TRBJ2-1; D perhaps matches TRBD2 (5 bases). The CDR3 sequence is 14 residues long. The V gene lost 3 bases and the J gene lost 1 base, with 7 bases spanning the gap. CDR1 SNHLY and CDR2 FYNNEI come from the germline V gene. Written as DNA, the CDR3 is TGTGCCAGCAGTGACACGGGATCCTACAATGAGCAGTTCTTC. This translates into CASSDTGSYNEQFF.

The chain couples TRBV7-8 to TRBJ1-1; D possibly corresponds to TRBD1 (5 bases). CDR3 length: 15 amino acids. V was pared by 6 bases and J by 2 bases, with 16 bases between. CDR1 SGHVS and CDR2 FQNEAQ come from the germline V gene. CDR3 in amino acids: CASRRRGGLNTEAFF. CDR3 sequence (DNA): TGTGCCAGCAGACGCCGGGGGGGATTAAACACTGAAGCTTTCTTT.

This CDR3 reads CAISETSGSPPTQYF. The CDR3 DNA reads as TGTGCCATCAGTGAGACTAGCGGGAGCCCACCGACCCAGTACTTC. The chain is built from TRBV10-3 and TRBJ2-5; 11 bases line up with TRBD2. The CDR3 runs to 15 residues. Germline loops: CDR1 ENHRY, CDR2 SYGVKD. V trimming: 2 bases; J trimming: 7 bases; junction bases outside the gene matches: 6.

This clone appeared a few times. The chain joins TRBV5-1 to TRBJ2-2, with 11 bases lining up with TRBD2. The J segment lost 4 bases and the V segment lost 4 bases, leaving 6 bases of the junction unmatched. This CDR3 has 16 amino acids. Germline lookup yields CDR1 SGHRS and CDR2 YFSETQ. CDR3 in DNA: TGCGCCAGCAGCACGCCCGGGACTAGCGGCACCGGGGAGCTGTTTTTT. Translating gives CASSTPGTSGTGELFF.